The rows below give T cell receptor beta chains drawn from one sample of a study of T cells in Graves' hyperthyroidism and ophthalmopathy. TCRdb processed the multiplex PCR reads anew with MiXCR; each CDR3 protein has one entry. Found here are approximately 620,000 distinct CDR3 sequences, around 15% of them singletons; the top ten hold more than 3%. Sequencing was performed on blood. The receptors come from a woman aged 40 to 50 with Graves' ophthalmopathy. Each CDR3 is given without its conserved first and last residue. The order of the fields is J gene, V gene, clone size, CDR3 protein. Not all rows give a size; the values are once, few, many and, for expanded clones, a class.

TRBJ2-5 | TRBV12-3/TRBV12-4 | few | ASGLEETQY
TRBJ1-2 | TRBV2 | few | ASGTSTYGYT
TRBJ2-7 | TRBV6-2/TRBV6-3 | . | ASSQRSASYEQY
TRBJ1-1 | TRBV5-5 | many | ASSLEPYTEAF
TRBJ1-6 | TRBV2 | many | ASSGTGVNSPLH
TRBJ2-3 | TRBV11-2 | many | ASNPVGGSTDTQY
TRBJ1-4 | TRBV19 | few | ASTSGAKDDEKLF
TRBJ2-4 | TRBV7-9 | many | ASSQDREASGQY
TRBJ1-2 | TRBV20-1 | many | SATNSGNYGYT
TRBJ2-5 | TRBV29-1 | . | SVEVGGETQY
TRBJ1-6 | TRBV4-2 | . | ASSQDMQSSYNSPLH
TRBJ2-1 | TRBV12-3/TRBV12-4 | many | ASSPTGGHNEQF
TRBJ2-1 | TRBV6-1 | many | ASSQGYNEQF
TRBJ2-7 | TRBV18 | few | ASSPGQTTHEQY
TRBJ2-7 | TRBV18 | . | ASSPQDSPLGYEQY
TRBJ2-3 | TRBV6-1 | . | ASSPGLAGGGGTQY
TRBJ1-4 | TRBV20-1 | . | SASGNEKLF
TRBJ2-2 | TRBV9 | few | ASSVGGIVTGELF
TRBJ2-3 | TRBV11-2 | many | ASSLRVGAGGRERRTDTQY
TRBJ2-1 | TRBV20-1 | many | SAGLAGGRGNEQF
TRBJ1-1 | TRBV18 | many | ASSRQTRRTEAF
TRBJ1-2 | TRBV5-1 | . | ASSWSRDRINGYT
TRBJ2-1 | TRBV27 | few | ASSLGLALTEQF
TRBJ1-1 | TRBV7-9 | few | ASRRLRDRGLNTEAF
TRBJ1-1 | TRBV11-2 | many | ASSLGHGNTEAF
TRBJ1-1 | TRBV29-1 | . | SAAQGRTEAF
TRBJ1-5 | TRBV12-3/TRBV12-4 | few | ANSLFSSGNQPQH
TRBJ2-7 | TRBV7-2 | many | ASSPRGHAGGRTEQY
TRBJ1-6 | TRBV18 | many | ASSPYGQGDSPLH
TRBJ2-3 | TRBV7-9 | few | ASSLEGRDTDTQY
TRBJ2-3 | TRBV20-1 | few | SARPSPGTDTQY
TRBJ2-3 | TRBV20-1 | few | SARGQSTDTQY
TRBJ1-2 | TRBV11-2 | . | ASSPLGRASGYGYT
TRBJ1-2 | TRBV20-1 | many | SARDERNSNYGYT
TRBJ2-1 | TRBV30 | . | AWTYRTSVYNEQF
TRBJ1-6 | TRBV20-1 | . | SARDRMEGSPLH
TRBJ2-2 | TRBV6-5 | few | ASSYLGLANTGELF
TRBJ2-5 | TRBV2 | many | ASSERLAGGQETQY
TRBJ2-1 | TRBV11-3 | many | ASSRGPSAEQF
TRBJ2-1 | TRBV20-1 | . | SARESSYNEQF